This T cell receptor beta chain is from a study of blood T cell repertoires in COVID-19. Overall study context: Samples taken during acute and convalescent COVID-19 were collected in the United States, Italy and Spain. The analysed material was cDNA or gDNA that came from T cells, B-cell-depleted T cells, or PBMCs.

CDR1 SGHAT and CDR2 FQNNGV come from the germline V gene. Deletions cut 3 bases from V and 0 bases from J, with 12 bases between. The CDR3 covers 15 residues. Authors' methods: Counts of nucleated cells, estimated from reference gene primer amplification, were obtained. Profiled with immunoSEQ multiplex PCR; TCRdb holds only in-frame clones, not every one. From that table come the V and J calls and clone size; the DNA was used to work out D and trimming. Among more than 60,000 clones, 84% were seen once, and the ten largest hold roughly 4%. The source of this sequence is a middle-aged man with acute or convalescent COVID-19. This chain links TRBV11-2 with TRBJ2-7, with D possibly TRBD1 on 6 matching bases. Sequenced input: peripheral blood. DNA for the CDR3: TGTGCCAGCAGCTTGGGGACACTTAGCTCCTACGAGCAGTACTTC. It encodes CASSLGTLSSYEQYF.